Reported below is one T cell receptor beta chain. The assay was immunoSEQ multiplex PCR, and TCRdb's table has in-frame clones only and misses some. The table shows fewer than 200,000 clones, with roughly 80% occurring only once. The CDR3 spans 16 residues. Trimming stripped 3 bases from V and 2 bases from J, with 11 bases between. Germline CDR1 MNHNS, CDR2 SASEGT. This sample is part of a study of blood T cell repertoires in COVID-19. Study information: Italy, Spain and the United States were the sources of the convalescent and acute COVID-19 samples. Sample material is recorded as cDNA or gDNA derived from T cells, B-cell-depleted T cells, or PBMCs.

The specimen was peripheral blood. The source is a human donor in a cohort sampled during active COVID-19. The chain carries TRBV6-1 and TRBJ2-6, with D uncertain. CDR3: CASSELSRTGANVLTF. CDR3 sequence (DNA): TGTGCCAGCAGTGAGTTGTCTAGAACTGGGGCCAACGTCCTGACTTTC.